The entry below gives a single T cell receptor beta chain sequence along with its context. The same CDR3 also results from other DNA sequences found in this sample. Germline CDR1 is MNHEY and CDR2 is SVGAGI. V shed 0 bases and J shed 3 bases, with 10 bases lying between them. CDR3 length: 15 amino acids. Time point reported: peripheral blood 6 weeks after treatment start. Each patient presented with locally advanced or metastatic urothelial carcinoma. Samples spanned pretreatment and treatment, with 1 to 8 time points per patient. The data were obtained in a study of PD-L1 blockade in urothelial cancer. Across the study: Blood was subjected to analysis at 3 weeks (second dose) and 6 weeks following treatment start.

Synthetic spike-ins, TCR analog templates, were added into each PCR. Sequencing was performed with immunoSEQ multiplex PCR; in TCRdb, only in-frame clones are kept and a portion is missing. This table holds about 120,000 clones, more than 85% found once. Sequenced here: PBMCs, sampled around atezolizumab (anti-PD-L1) treatment. This TCR came from a man between 60 and 75 years old with urothelial cancer. The V and J genes are TRBV6-5 and TRBJ2-3; D might be TRBD2 (6 bases). CDR3 in amino acids: CASSYSGGRTDTQYF. CDR3 in DNA: TGTGCCAGCAGTTACTCGGGGGGACGGACAGATACGCAGTATTTT.